The subject of this entry is one TCR beta chain. The data belong to a study of metastatic and nonmetastatic thyroid tumors. No patient had received any treatment before thyroid surgery. Authors' data handling: The study's classifier, a distant-metastasis tool for papillary thyroid cancer, was built using CDR3 differences across clinicopathological groups. TCRdb re-called clones via MiXCR from the PCR reads. TCRdb, not the original authors, processed these V and J calls. Here the sample spans roughly 14,000 clones, 20% to 25% being singletons. This CDR3 comprises 14 residues. Germline V lookup: CDR1 SGHRS, CDR2 YFSETQ. V was trimmed by 5 bases and J by 3 bases, leaving 12 bases between them.

This chain joins TRBV5-1 and TRBJ2-1; maybe TRBD1 (5 bases). Sample: tumor tissue. This receptor was identified in a female donor with papillary thyroid cancer or a benign thyroid nodule (not recorded which). Some clones in this sample may be carry-over from other donors' samples. The CDR3 reads CASRERQFYNEQFF. As DNA, the CDR3 is TGCGCCAGCAGGGAAAGACAGTTCTACAATGAGCAGTTCTTC.